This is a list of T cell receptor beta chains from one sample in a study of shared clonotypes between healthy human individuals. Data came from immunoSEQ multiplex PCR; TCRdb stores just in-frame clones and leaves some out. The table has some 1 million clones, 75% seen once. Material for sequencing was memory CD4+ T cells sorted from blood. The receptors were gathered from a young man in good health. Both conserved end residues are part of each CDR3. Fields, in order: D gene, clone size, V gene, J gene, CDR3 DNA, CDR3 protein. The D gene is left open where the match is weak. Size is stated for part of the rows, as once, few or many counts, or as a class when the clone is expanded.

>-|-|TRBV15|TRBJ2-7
TGTGCCACCAGCAGAGATAGGGGCAGATACTACGAGCAGTACTTC
CATSRDRGRYYEQYF
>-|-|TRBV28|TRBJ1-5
TGTGCCAGCAGTTTAGAGCAGGTGAACAATCAGCCCCAGCATTTT
CASSLEQVNNQPQHF
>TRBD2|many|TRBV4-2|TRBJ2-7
TGTGCCAGCAGCCCCGAGGAGCGGGGCTCCTACGAGCAGTACTTC
CASSPEERGSYEQYF
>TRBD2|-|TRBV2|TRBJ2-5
TGTGCCAGCAGTGGGGCGGGGGTCCAAGAGACCCAGTACTTC
CASSGAGVQETQYF
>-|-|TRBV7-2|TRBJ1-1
TGTGCCAGCAGCTTAGGGGCGACACAGAACACTGAAGCTTTCTTT
CASSLGATQNTEAFF
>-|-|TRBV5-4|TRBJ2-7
TGTGCCAGCAGCTTGGTATCGGGACCGAAGAACTTC
CASSLVSGPKNF
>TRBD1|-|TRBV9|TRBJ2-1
TGTGCCAGCAGCGTAGAGGACAGGGGGCGCAATGAGCAGTTCTTC
CASSVEDRGRNEQFF
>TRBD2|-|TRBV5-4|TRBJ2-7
TGTGCCAGCAGCTTGGGGGCGCGGGAGGGCTCCTACGAGCAGTACTTC
CASSLGAREGSYEQYF
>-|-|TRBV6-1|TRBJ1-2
TGTGCCAGCAGCGTGGGCCAGACGGATAACTATGGCTACACCTTC
CASSVGQTDNYGYTF
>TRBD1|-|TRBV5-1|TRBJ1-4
TGCGCCAGCAGCTTTACAGGGGATGAAAAACTGTTTTTT
CASSFTGDEKLFF
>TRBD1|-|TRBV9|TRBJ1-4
TGTGCCAGCAGCGTAGATCAGGGGGCAACTAATGAAAAACTGTTTTTT
CASSVDQGATNEKLFF
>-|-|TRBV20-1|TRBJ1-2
TGCAGTGCTAGCGGGACCTATGGCTACACCTTC
CSASGTYGYTF
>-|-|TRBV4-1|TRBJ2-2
TGCGCCAGCAGCCGTTTGACAGCGAACACCGGGGAGCTGTTTTTT
CASSRLTANTGELFF
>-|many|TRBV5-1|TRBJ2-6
TGCGCCAGCAGCTCCTCTTCTGGGGCCAACGTCCTGACTTTC
CASSSSSGANVLTF
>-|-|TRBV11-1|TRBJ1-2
TGTGCCAGCAGCTTAGGGGCCAAAATCGGCTACACCTTC
CASSLGAKIGYTF
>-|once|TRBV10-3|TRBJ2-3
TGTGCCATCGGGGTTCAGGAAGCGGCGGATACGCAGTATTTT
CAIGVQEAADTQYF
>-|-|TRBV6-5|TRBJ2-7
TGTGCCAGCAGTACAGGGCCAGGTAGGTCCTACGAGCAGTACTTC
CASSTGPGRSYEQYF
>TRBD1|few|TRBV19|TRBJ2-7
TGTGCCAGTAGTATCCAGGGACAGGGCTACGAGCAGTACTTC
CASSIQGQGYEQYF